This TCR beta chain comes out of a study of Graves' ophthalmopathy and Graves' hyperthyroidism. V lost 4 bases, J lost 4 bases, and 4 bases stayed unmatched. CDR3 length: 15 amino acids. Germline V gene data show CDR1 as SGHNT and CDR2 as YENEEA. There are many counts of this clonotype. Transcripts of RNA were the source for amplifying TCR beta CDR3 regions. The authors performed first-round RT-PCR with HTBI primers and then a second-round multiplex PCR. From the multiplex PCR reads, TCRdb called clonotypes with MiXCR, one entry per CDR3 protein. The repertoire has a few hundred thousand distinct CDR3 sequences, 15% to 20% of them found once; the top ten carry roughly 2.3%.

The receptor was isolated from an adult woman with stable Graves' hyperthyroidism. Sequenced material: peripheral blood. V usage is TRBV11-3 and J usage is TRBJ2-7; 13 bases match TRBD2. In DNA form, the CDR3 reads TGTGCCAGCAGCTCCCAGACTAGCGGGAGGTACGAGCAGTACTTC. Translation gives CASSSQTSGRYEQYF.